Shown below are 4 T cell receptor beta chains from a single sample sequenced in a study of blood T cell repertoires in COVID-19. This table comes from immunoSEQ multiplex PCR, and its TCRdb copy is limited to in-frame clones, with some not included. Among about 260,000 clones listed, about nine tenths were seen once. The sample taken for sequencing was PBMCs or T cells enriched from blood (not recorded which). These receptors came from a woman in her fifties or sixties who had recovered from COVID-19.

The chain carries TRBV24-1 and TRBJ1-1; D is perhaps TRBD1 (6 bases). Germline CDR1 and CDR2: KGHDR and SFDVKD. V lost 2 bases, J lost 7 bases, and 13 bases lay in between. This CDR3 comprises 14 residues. This CDR3 reads CATSDSRGRNEAFF. The CDR3 DNA follows: TGTGCCACCAGTGATTCCAGGGGTAGGAATGAAGCTTTCTTT.

This sequence joins TRBV5-1 and TRBJ1-2, with unresolved D. This CDR3 comprises 14 residues. Germline loops: CDR1 SGHRS, CDR2 YFSETQ. Deletions cut 4 bases from V and 8 bases from J, with 18 bases between. The CDR3, as DNA: TGCGCCAGCAGCCCCGACCCGGGATCGGGGGGCTACACCTTC. It translates to CASSPDPGSGGYTF.

V is TRBV7-2 and J is TRBJ1-5; 12 bases are shared with TRBD1. The ends lost 2 bases at V and 3 bases at J; junction bases unmatched: 5. The CDR3 sequence is 17 residues long. CDR1 is SGHTA, CDR2 FQGNSA, per germline. The CDR3 DNA follows: TGTGCCAGCAGCTTATTGGGGGACAGGGGGCCCAATCAGCCCCAGCATTTT. This encodes CASSLLGDRGPNQPQHF.

V usage is TRBV12-3 or TRBV12-4 and J usage is TRBJ2-1; D unclear. V lost 6 bases and J lost 6, with 9 bases in between. There are 12 residues in the CDR3. The DNA of the CDR3 is TGTGCCAGCAGACGAACAAGCAATGAGCAGTTCTTC. The encoded protein is CASRRTSNEQFF.